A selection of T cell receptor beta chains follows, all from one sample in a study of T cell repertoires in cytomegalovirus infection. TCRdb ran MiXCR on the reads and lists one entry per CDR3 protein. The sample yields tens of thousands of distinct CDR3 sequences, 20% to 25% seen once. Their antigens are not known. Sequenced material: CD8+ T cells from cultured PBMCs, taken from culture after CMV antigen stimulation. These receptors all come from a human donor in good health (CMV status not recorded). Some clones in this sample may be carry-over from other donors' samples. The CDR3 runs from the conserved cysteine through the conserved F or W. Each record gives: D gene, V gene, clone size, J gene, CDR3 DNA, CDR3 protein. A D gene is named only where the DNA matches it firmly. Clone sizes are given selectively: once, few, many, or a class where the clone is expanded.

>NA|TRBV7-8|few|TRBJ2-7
TGTGCCAGCAGCTGGGGGGCTTACGAGCAGTACTTC
CASSWGAYEQYF
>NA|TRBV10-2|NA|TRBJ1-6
TGCGCCAGCAGTGGGCAGGTAGGGGGAAATTCACCCCTCCACTTT
CASSGQVGGNSPLHF
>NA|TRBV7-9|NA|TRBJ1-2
TGTGCCAGCAGCGAAGCGACCGTACAGAACAACTATGGCTACACCTTC
CASSEATVQNNYGYTF
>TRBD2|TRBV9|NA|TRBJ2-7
TGTGCCAGCACCCGGGACGGGGGGACCTACGAGCAGTACTTC
CASTRDGGTYEQYF
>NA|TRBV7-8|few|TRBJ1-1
TGTGCCAGCAGCTTAGTGGGAGGGGACACTGAAGCTTTCTTT
CASSLVGGDTEAFF
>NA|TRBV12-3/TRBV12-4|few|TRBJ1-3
TGTGCCAGCAGTTTTGGCTACTCTGGAAACACCATATATTTT
CASSFGYSGNTIYF
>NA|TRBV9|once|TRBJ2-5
TGTGCCAGCAGCGGGTCCGGGACCCTGGAGACCCAGTACTTC
CASSGSGTLETQYF
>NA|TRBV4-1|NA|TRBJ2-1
TGCGCCAGCAGCCAAGGGGAGAATGAGCAGTTCTTC
CASSQGENEQFF
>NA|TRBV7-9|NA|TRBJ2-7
TGTGCCAGCAGCTATACCTTGAACTCCTACGAGCAGTACTTC
CASSYTLNSYEQYF
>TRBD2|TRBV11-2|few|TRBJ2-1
TGTGCCAGCAGCTTAGGCGGCGGGGGGGACTTATACAATGAGCAGTTCTTC
CASSLGGGGDLYNEQFF
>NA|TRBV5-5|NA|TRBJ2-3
TGTGCCAGCAGCCCTATGGACTCGCGGGATACGCAGTATTTT
CASSPMDSRDTQYF
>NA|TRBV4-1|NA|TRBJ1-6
TGCGCCAGCAGCCAACTTTTAACCAGACTCCCGGGGGATTCACCCCTCCACTTT
CASSQLLTRLPGDSPLHF
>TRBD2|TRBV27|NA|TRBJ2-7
TGTGCCAGCAGTTTGTGGGGGGGAGGCAACGAGCAGTACTTC
CASSLWGGGNEQYF
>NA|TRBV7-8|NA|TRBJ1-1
TGTGCCAGCAGCCGGAGGGGGGGTAGCACTGAAGCTTTCTTT
CASSRRGGSTEAFF
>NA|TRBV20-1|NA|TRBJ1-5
TGCAGTGCTAGAGATTCAGGGGCAGGAGCTAATCAGCCCCAGCATTTT
CSARDSGAGANQPQHF
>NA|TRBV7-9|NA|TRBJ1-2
TGTGCCTTCCCACGGACTAACTATGGCTACACCTTC
CAFPRTNYGYTF
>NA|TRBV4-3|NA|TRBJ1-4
TGCGCCAGCAGCCAAGATCGGGGAGCAACTAATGAAAAACTGTTTTTT
CASSQDRGATNEKLFF
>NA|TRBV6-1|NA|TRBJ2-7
TGTGCCAGCCACCAAAGGGGCAGACTAGACTACGAGCAGTACTTC
CASHQRGRLDYEQYF
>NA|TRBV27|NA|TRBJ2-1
TGTGCCAGCAGTTTGAGGACGGATTACAATGAGCAGTTCTTC
CASSLRTDYNEQFF
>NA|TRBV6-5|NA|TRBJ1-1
TGTGCCAGCAGTTACGTAGGACAGCCAACATCGAACACTGAAGCTTTCTTT
CASSYVGQPTSNTEAFF
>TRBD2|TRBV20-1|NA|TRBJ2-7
TGCAGTGCCAATGTAGCGGGGAAATCCTACGAGCAGTACTTC
CSANVAGKSYEQYF
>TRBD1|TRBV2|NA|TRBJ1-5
TGTGCCAGCAGAATCAACAGGGGGATCAGCAATCAGCCCCAGCATTTT
CASRINRGISNQPQHF
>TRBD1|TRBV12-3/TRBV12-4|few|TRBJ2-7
TGTGCCAGCAGTGTCCGGGACAGGGGCTTCGAGCAGTACTTC
CASSVRDRGFEQYF
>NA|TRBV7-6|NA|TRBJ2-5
TGTGCCAGCAGCTTAGAAGGCGGGCAGTACCAAGAGACCCAGTACTTC
CASSLEGGQYQETQYF
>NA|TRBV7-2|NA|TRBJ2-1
TGTGCCAGCAGCCCCTCCTACAATGAGCAGTTCTTC
CASSPSYNEQFF
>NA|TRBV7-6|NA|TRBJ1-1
TGTGCCAGCAGAAATGAGGGGCCTGAAGCTTTCTTT
CASRNEGPEAFF